Listed below are T cell receptor beta chains from one sample, sequenced in a study of shared clonotypes between healthy human individuals. Clones were sequenced by immunoSEQ multiplex PCR, and TCRdb holds only the in-frame ones, with some missing. The sample comprises approximately 740,000 clones, approximately 92% of which are singletons, and 24% rests with the top ten. The sample consisted of naive CD8+ T cells sorted from blood. The receptors were gathered from a man aged 25 to 45 in good health. The CDR3 runs from the conserved cysteine through the conserved F or W.

V gene	J gene	CDR3 protein
TRBV9	TRBJ1-5	CASSVAGDQPQHF
TRBV13	TRBJ2-1	CASSLTSDYNEQFF
TRBV19	TRBJ2-3	CASTAPDLTDTQYF
TRBV4-1	TRBJ2-7	CASRIDSNNYEQYF
TRBV4-3	TRBJ2-4	CASSQTFTGTVKNIQYF
TRBV28	TRBJ2-7	CASSLVMEGQGDEQYF
TRBV29-1	TRBJ2-2	CSVEQGGEGAGELFF
TRBV9	TRBJ2-3	CASSGGTSGKTDTQYF
TRBV4-2	TRBJ2-2	CASSQGSNTGELFF
TRBV2	TRBJ2-7	CASWGGYEQYF
TRBV9	TRBJ2-2	CASSGNTGELFF
TRBV14	TRBJ1-3	CASSLLESGLSGNTIYF
TRBV25-1	TRBJ2-7	CASTEGCRDRDSYEQYF
TRBV10-3	TRBJ2-7	CAISYVGQGAHEQYF
TRBV9	TRBJ2-7	CASSPLGSSYEQYF
TRBV9	TRBJ2-1	CASSVVTSGIHEQFF
TRBV7-9	TRBJ2-7	CASSSPTIYEQYF
TRBV5-4	TRBJ1-4	CASSLVGSTNEKLFF
TRBV2	TRBJ1-4	CASSPYLIGTSGEKLFF
TRBV7-3	TRBJ2-7	CASSPIAGGTYEQYF
TRBV2	TRBJ2-7	CASRGGPEQYF
TRBV19	TRBJ2-5	CASSRAERGETQYF
TRBV28	TRBJ1-3	CASRSDFSGNTIYF
TRBV7-2	TRBJ2-7	CASALGSGSYEQYF
TRBV29-1	TRBJ2-3	CSVVAGDTDTQYF
TRBV6-6	TRBJ2-1	CASSYSASGNEQFF
TRBV5-6	TRBJ2-3	CASSSTADTQYF
TRBV6-1	TRBJ2-5	CASSGSSRGWETQYF
TRBV10-3	TRBJ2-5	CATFGGQETQYF